This TCR beta chain was sequenced in a study of graft-versus-host responses after intestinal transplantation. Study-level background: The whole recipient group had anti-thymocyte globulin induction followed by tacrolimus and steroids for around 3 years.

The protocol was immunoSEQ multiplex PCR, while the TCRdb copy is restricted to in-frame clones and leaves out a portion. The sample records 50,000 to 75,000 clones, around nine tenths being singletons. Overall study findings and caveats: The study found high graft-versus-host to host-versus-graft clonal ratios in allografts of patients with graft-donor T cell macrochimerism.

For this clone: What it binds is not known.

Deletions cut 2 bases from V and 1 base from J, with 12 bases between. The CDR3 is 15 residues long. The germline CDR1 and CDR2 sequences are MNHNY and SVGAGI (reference sequence). Sequences were derived from unstimulated CD8+ T cells sorted from spleen or lymph node cells, sampled before transplant. The V gene is TRBV6-6, the J gene TRBJ2-7, with TRBD2 as a possible D gene (5 bases). The source of this sequence is a human donor who was the organ donor for an intestinal transplant. The CDR3: CASSYPGSSSYEQYF. Written as DNA, the CDR3 is TGTGCCAGCAGTTACCCGGGGTCTTCTTCCTACGAGCAGTACTTC.